This T cell receptor beta chain derives from a study of cytomegalovirus exposure and HLA in healthy donors. The overall study: Of the donors genotyped, several hundred in all, about 80% fell in the Caucasian-associated ancestry cluster. Regarding the study as a whole: There were some V segments, including TRBV6-2 and TRBV6-3, excluded as indistinguishable. Within an earlier analysis, most TCR beta V segments proved productive either about 90% or about 30% of the time.

Germline CDR1 and CDR2: SEHNR and FQNEAQ (reference sequence). This CDR3 spans 17 amino acids. PCR primers comprised 60 Vbeta and 13 Jbeta primers. Source study methods: An analysis that came later counted 80 million or so unique TCR beta chains, approximately 10 million shared. Measured with immunoSEQ multiplex PCR; TCRdb has only the in-frame clones, and not every one. V and J calls and clone size are copied from that table; D and trimming were computed from the DNA. The repertoire includes 200,000 or so clones, 75% to 85% of them detected once, and 6% to 8% sits in the top ten. This clone was picked up one time. Its matching antigen is unknown. One junction end does not reproduce the germline sequence, and a read error may be involved.

This clonotype was obtained from a woman aged 45 to 65 in good health and CMV-seropositive. The V and J genes are TRBV7-9 and TRBJ2-7; 7 positions agree with TRBD2. The material sequenced was PBMCs. Here the CDR3 reads CSSSLLPSSGASYEQYF. DNA for the CDR3: TGTTCCAGCAGCCTACTTCCTTCAAGCGGGGCTTCCTACGAGCAGTACTTC.